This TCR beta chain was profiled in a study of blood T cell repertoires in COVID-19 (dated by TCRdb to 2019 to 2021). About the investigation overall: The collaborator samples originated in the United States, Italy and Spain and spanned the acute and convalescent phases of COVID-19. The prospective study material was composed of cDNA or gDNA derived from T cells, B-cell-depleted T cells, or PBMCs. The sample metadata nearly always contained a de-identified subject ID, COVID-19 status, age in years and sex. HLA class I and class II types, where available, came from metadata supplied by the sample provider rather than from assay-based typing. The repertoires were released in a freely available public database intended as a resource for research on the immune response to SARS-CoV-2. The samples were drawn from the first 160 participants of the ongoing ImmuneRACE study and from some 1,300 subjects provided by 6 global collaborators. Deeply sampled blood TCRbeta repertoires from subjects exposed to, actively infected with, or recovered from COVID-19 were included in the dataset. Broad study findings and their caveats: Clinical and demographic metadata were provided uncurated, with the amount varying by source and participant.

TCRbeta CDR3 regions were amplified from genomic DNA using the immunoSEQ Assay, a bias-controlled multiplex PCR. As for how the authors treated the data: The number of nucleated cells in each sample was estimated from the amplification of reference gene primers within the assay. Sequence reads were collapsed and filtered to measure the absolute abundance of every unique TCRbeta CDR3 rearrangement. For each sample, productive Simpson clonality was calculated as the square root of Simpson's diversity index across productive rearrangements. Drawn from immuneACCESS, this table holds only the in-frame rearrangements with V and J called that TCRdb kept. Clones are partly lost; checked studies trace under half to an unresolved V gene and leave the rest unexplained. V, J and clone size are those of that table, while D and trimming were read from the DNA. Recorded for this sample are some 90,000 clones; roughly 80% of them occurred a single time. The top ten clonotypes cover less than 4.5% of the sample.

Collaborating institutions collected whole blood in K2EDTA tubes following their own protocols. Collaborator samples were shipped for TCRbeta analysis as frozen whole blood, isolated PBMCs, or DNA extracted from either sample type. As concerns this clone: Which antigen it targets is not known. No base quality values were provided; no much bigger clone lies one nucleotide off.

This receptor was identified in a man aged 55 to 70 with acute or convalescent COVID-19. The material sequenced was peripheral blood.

The DNA is TGTGCCAGCAGTTTAGGGTCAGGGGTGGCCATTCAGTACTTC. Its product reads: CASSLGSGVAIQYF. Recombination connected TRBV27 to TRBJ2-4; a weak D assignment points to TRBD1 (6 bases agree). The germline V gene (reference sequence) supplies CDR1 MNHEY and CDR2 SMNVEV. Trimming costs V 2 bases and J 9 bases, and their ends lie 14 bases apart. Taken from cysteine to phenylalanine, the CDR3 has 14 residues. This entry keeps only the CDR3 DNA: 42 bases, framed from base 1.